These T cell receptor beta chains were read from a single sample in a study of T-cell memory formation after mild COVID-19. MiXCR, applied by TCRdb to the 5' RACE reads, yields one record per CDR3 protein. The sample consists of roughly 450,000 distinct CDR3 sequences, roughly 20% of them appearing once. The sequenced sample consisted of PBMCs or a T cell subset sorted from them (not recorded which). These receptors all come from an adult woman who had mild COVID-19 (a few samples of this study predate the infection). Cell type and time point are not known. Each CDR3 is given with its conserved first and last residue. D genes are given only for firm matches. For some rows the clone size is stated as once, few or many, or as a class when expanded; others skip it.

j_gene: TRBJ1-1
abundance: once
v_gene: TRBV18
d_gene: -
CDR3aa: CASSEVSDPEAFF
CDR3nt: TGTGCCAGCTCAGAGGTGTCCGATCCTGAAGCTTTCTTT

j_gene: TRBJ1-1
abundance: few
v_gene: TRBV12-3/TRBV12-4
d_gene: -
CDR3aa: CASSVRWNTEAFF
CDR3nt: TGTGCCAGCAGTGTCCGATGGAACACTGAAGCTTTCTTT

j_gene: TRBJ1-2
abundance: few
v_gene: TRBV7-2
d_gene: -
CDR3aa: CASSLVGAGENYGYTF
CDR3nt: TGTGCCAGCAGCTTAGTAGGGGCAGGAGAGAACTATGGCTACACCTTC

j_gene: TRBJ1-1
abundance: few
v_gene: TRBV5-6
d_gene: -
CDR3aa: CASSFPGVNTEAFF
CDR3nt: TGTGCCAGCAGCTTTCCGGGGGTGAACACTGAAGCTTTCTTT

j_gene: TRBJ1-1
abundance: -
v_gene: TRBV5-1
d_gene: TRBD1
CDR3aa: CASSLGQGARGGEAFF
CDR3nt: TGCGCCAGCAGCTTGGGACAGGGGGCGCGTGGAGGTGAAGCTTTCTTT

j_gene: TRBJ2-3
abundance: -
v_gene: TRBV7-9
d_gene: TRBD2
CDR3aa: CASSPGTSGPESTDTQYF
CDR3nt: TGTGCCAGCAGCCCCGGGACTAGCGGACCTGAGAGCACAGATACGCAGTATTTT

j_gene: TRBJ1-1
abundance: -
v_gene: TRBV12-3/TRBV12-4
d_gene: -
CDR3aa: CASSFEDSWDTEAFF
CDR3nt: TGTGCCAGCAGTTTCGAAGACAGCTGGGACACTGAAGCTTTCTTT

j_gene: TRBJ2-1
abundance: few
v_gene: TRBV7-9
d_gene: -
CDR3aa: CASSLGIVGSYNEQFF
CDR3nt: TGTGCCAGCAGCCTTGGCATCGTGGGTTCCTACAATGAGCAGTTCTTC

j_gene: TRBJ2-1
abundance: -
v_gene: TRBV5-1
d_gene: TRBD2
CDR3aa: CASSLMSGTDNEQFF
CDR3nt: TGCGCCAGCAGCTTGATGAGCGGGACGGACAATGAGCAGTTCTTC

j_gene: TRBJ1-5
abundance: few
v_gene: TRBV10-3
d_gene: TRBD1
CDR3aa: CAINQGVGQPQHF
CDR3nt: TGTGCCATCAATCAGGGGGTCGGTCAGCCCCAGCATTTT

j_gene: TRBJ2-1
abundance: few
v_gene: TRBV27
d_gene: -
CDR3aa: CASSLSQVNEQFF
CDR3nt: TGTGCCAGCAGTTTATCACAGGTTAATGAGCAGTTCTTC

j_gene: TRBJ1-5
abundance: few
v_gene: TRBV7-8
d_gene: -
CDR3aa: CASSPRPNQPQHF
CDR3nt: TGTGCCAGCAGCCCCCGCCCAAATCAGCCCCAGCATTTT

j_gene: TRBJ2-5
abundance: many
v_gene: TRBV7-2
d_gene: TRBD2
CDR3aa: CASSLGRGETETQYF
CDR3nt: TGTGCCAGCAGCTTAGGGCGGGGGGAAACAGAGACCCAGTACTTC

j_gene: TRBJ2-1
abundance: -
v_gene: TRBV24-1
d_gene: TRBD1
CDR3aa: CATSDADRGTYTEQFF
CDR3nt: TGTGCCACCAGTGACGCGGACAGGGGAACCTACACTGAGCAGTTCTTC

j_gene: TRBJ1-6
abundance: -
v_gene: TRBV4-1
d_gene: -
CDR3aa: CASSPPGRWANSPLHF
CDR3nt: TGCGCCAGCAGCCCCCCAGGGAGATGGGCGAACTCACCCCTCCACTTT

j_gene: TRBJ2-5
abundance: -
v_gene: TRBV12-3/TRBV12-4
d_gene: TRBD1
CDR3aa: CASSLVGTGRTQYF
CDR3nt: TGTGCCAGCAGTTTAGTGGGGACAGGGAGGACCCAGTACTTC

j_gene: TRBJ2-5
abundance: -
v_gene: TRBV18
d_gene: TRBD1
CDR3aa: CASSPQTGQGQETQYF
CDR3nt: TGTGCCAGCTCACCACAGACAGGGCAAGGACAAGAGACCCAGTACTTC

j_gene: TRBJ2-1
abundance: few
v_gene: TRBV3-1
d_gene: -
CDR3aa: CASSQVRGEQFF
CDR3nt: TGTGCCAGCAGCCAAGTACGGGGTGAGCAGTTCTTC

j_gene: TRBJ2-5
abundance: few
v_gene: TRBV12-3/TRBV12-4
d_gene: TRBD2
CDR3aa: CASTPRGVRETQYF
CDR3nt: TGTGCCAGCACCCCACGGGGGGTGCGGGAGACCCAGTACTTC

j_gene: TRBJ2-5
abundance: -
v_gene: TRBV14
d_gene: -
CDR3aa: CASSQDGVAHSQETQYF
CDR3nt: TGTGCCAGCAGCCAAGATGGGGTCGCCCACAGCCAAGAGACCCAGTACTTC

j_gene: TRBJ2-3
abundance: few
v_gene: TRBV4-2
d_gene: -
CDR3aa: CASSQGETTDTQYF
CDR3nt: TGTGCCAGCAGCCAGGGGGAGACCACAGATACGCAGTATTTT

j_gene: TRBJ2-1
abundance: few
v_gene: TRBV7-3
d_gene: -
CDR3aa: CASSLGGRSYNEQFF
CDR3nt: TGTGCCAGCAGCTTAGGAGGGCGATCCTACAATGAGCAGTTCTTC

j_gene: TRBJ2-1
abundance: -
v_gene: TRBV20-1
d_gene: TRBD2
CDR3aa: CSARGEGTSYNEQFF
CDR3nt: TGCAGTGCTAGAGGGGAGGGGACCTCCTACAATGAGCAGTTCTTC

j_gene: TRBJ2-2
abundance: many
v_gene: TRBV4-2
d_gene: -
CDR3aa: CASSPSNYGNTGELFF
CDR3nt: TGTGCCAGCAGCCCGTCCAACTACGGGAACACCGGGGAGCTGTTTTTT

j_gene: TRBJ2-5
abundance: -
v_gene: TRBV7-9
d_gene: -
CDR3aa: CASSLLSAGETQYF
CDR3nt: TGTGCCAGCAGCTTACTTTCGGCGGGGGAGACCCAGTACTTC

j_gene: TRBJ2-2
abundance: -
v_gene: TRBV5-6
d_gene: -
CDR3aa: CASSLRHAGELFF
CDR3nt: TGTGCCAGCAGCTTGAGACACGCCGGGGAGCTGTTTTTT

j_gene: TRBJ1-4
abundance: few
v_gene: TRBV7-9
d_gene: TRBD1
CDR3aa: CASSSRQGSNEKLFF
CDR3nt: TGTGCCAGCAGCTCGAGACAGGGGTCTAATGAAAAACTGTTTTTT

j_gene: TRBJ2-7
abundance: -
v_gene: TRBV5-4
d_gene: -
CDR3aa: CASSVGPSSSYEQYF
CDR3nt: TGTGCCAGCAGCGTGGGACCGTCGAGCTCCTACGAGCAGTACTTC

j_gene: TRBJ2-1
abundance: many
v_gene: TRBV18
d_gene: -
CDR3aa: CASSPRGSSYNEQFF
CDR3nt: TGTGCCAGCTCACCACGGGGGAGCTCCTACAATGAGCAGTTCTTC

j_gene: TRBJ1-2
abundance: -
v_gene: TRBV27
d_gene: -
CDR3aa: CASSLASNYGYTF
CDR3nt: TGTGCCAGCAGTTTAGCCAGTAACTATGGCTACACCTTC

j_gene: TRBJ2-5
abundance: few
v_gene: TRBV5-1
d_gene: TRBD2
CDR3aa: CASSLASGSQETQYF
CDR3nt: TGCGCCAGCAGCTTGGCTAGCGGGAGCCAAGAGACCCAGTACTTC

j_gene: TRBJ2-3
abundance: -
v_gene: TRBV4-3
d_gene: TRBD2
CDR3aa: CASSQSGLAASTDTQYF
CDR3nt: TGCGCCAGCAGCCAATCAGGACTAGCGGCTAGCACAGATACGCAGTATTTT

j_gene: TRBJ1-1
abundance: few
v_gene: TRBV5-5
d_gene: -
CDR3aa: CASSLAGAGRTEAFF
CDR3nt: TGTGCCAGCAGCTTGGCCGGGGCAGGGAGGACTGAAGCTTTCTTT

j_gene: TRBJ2-3
abundance: -
v_gene: TRBV7-8
d_gene: -
CDR3aa: CASSPYVGTDTQYF
CDR3nt: TGTGCCAGCAGCCCGTACGTGGGCACAGATACGCAGTATTTT

j_gene: TRBJ2-7
abundance: once
v_gene: TRBV2
d_gene: -
CDR3aa: CASSDRGDPYEQYF
CDR3nt: TGTGCCAGCAGTGACAGGGGGGACCCCTACGAGCAGTACTTC

j_gene: TRBJ2-1
abundance: -
v_gene: TRBV7-9
d_gene: TRBD2
CDR3aa: CASSKTGGGYNEQFF
CDR3nt: TGTGCCAGCAGCAAAACTGGCGGGGGATACAATGAGCAGTTCTTC

j_gene: TRBJ2-1
abundance: few
v_gene: TRBV12-5
d_gene: -
CDR3aa: CASGFGPRWGGEQFF
CDR3nt: TGTGCTAGTGGTTTTGGACCGAGGTGGGGAGGTGAGCAGTTCTTC

j_gene: TRBJ2-7
abundance: few
v_gene: TRBV15
d_gene: -
CDR3aa: CATNNGQLGYEQYF
CDR3nt: TGTGCCACCAACAACGGGCAGTTAGGGTACGAGCAGTACTTC

j_gene: TRBJ2-1
abundance: few
v_gene: TRBV4-1
d_gene: TRBD2
CDR3aa: CASSQATSGGYNEQFF
CDR3nt: TGCGCCAGCAGCCAGGCCACTAGCGGGGGTTACAATGAGCAGTTCTTC

j_gene: TRBJ2-1
abundance: many
v_gene: TRBV6-2/TRBV6-3
d_gene: -
CDR3aa: CASSYSGVQNEQFF
CDR3nt: TGTGCCAGCAGTTACTCGGGAGTTCAGAATGAGCAGTTCTTC

j_gene: TRBJ1-4
abundance: -
v_gene: TRBV5-5
d_gene: -
CDR3aa: CASSPWAGLGNEKLFF
CDR3nt: TGTGCCAGCAGCCCCTGGGCAGGGTTGGGCAATGAAAAACTGTTTTTT

j_gene: TRBJ1-1
abundance: -
v_gene: TRBV7-6
d_gene: TRBD1
CDR3aa: CASSLYRGPSTEAFF
CDR3nt: TGTGCCAGCAGTTTGTACAGGGGGCCGAGCACTGAAGCTTTCTTT

j_gene: TRBJ1-2
abundance: -
v_gene: TRBV18
d_gene: -
CDR3aa: CASSPTAGDYGYTF
CDR3nt: TGTGCCAGCTCTCCAACAGCGGGGGACTATGGCTACACCTTC

j_gene: TRBJ2-3
abundance: -
v_gene: TRBV7-8
d_gene: -
CDR3aa: CASSFPGTDTQYF
CDR3nt: TGTGCCAGCAGCTTCCCGGGCACAGATACGCAGTATTTT

j_gene: TRBJ1-2
abundance: -
v_gene: TRBV27
d_gene: -
CDR3aa: CASSRTTGSYGYTF
CDR3nt: TGTGCCAGCAGCCGGACCACAGGGTCTTATGGCTACACCTTC

j_gene: TRBJ2-1
abundance: few
v_gene: TRBV6-2/TRBV6-3
d_gene: -
CDR3aa: CASSYSNYRRNEQFF
CDR3nt: TGTGCCAGCAGTTACTCGAACTACAGGAGAAATGAGCAGTTCTTC

j_gene: TRBJ2-1
abundance: -
v_gene: TRBV30
d_gene: -
CDR3aa: CAWSEGGGYNEQFF
CDR3nt: TGTGCCTGGAGTGAAGGGGGTGGATACAATGAGCAGTTCTTC

j_gene: TRBJ1-1
abundance: few
v_gene: TRBV19
d_gene: -
CDR3aa: CASNQNTEAFF
CDR3nt: TGTGCCAGTAATCAGAACACTGAAGCTTTCTTT

j_gene: TRBJ1-5
abundance: -
v_gene: TRBV19
d_gene: -
CDR3aa: CASSIRDQPQHF
CDR3nt: TGTGCCAGTAGTATCCGGGACCAGCCCCAGCATTTT

j_gene: TRBJ2-7
abundance: -
v_gene: TRBV12-3/TRBV12-4
d_gene: -
CDR3aa: CASSLRTRSHYEQYF
CDR3nt: TGTGCCAGCAGTTTAAGGACAAGGTCGCACTACGAGCAGTACTTC

j_gene: TRBJ1-1
abundance: -
v_gene: TRBV5-1
d_gene: -
CDR3aa: CASSMDSTNTEAFF
CDR3nt: TGCGCCAGCAGCATGGACAGTACAAACACTGAAGCTTTCTTT

j_gene: TRBJ2-1
abundance: -
v_gene: TRBV6-5
d_gene: -
CDR3aa: CASSPGHPSSYNEQFF
CDR3nt: TGTGCCAGCAGCCCGGGACACCCGAGCTCCTACAATGAGCAGTTCTTC

j_gene: TRBJ2-2
abundance: -
v_gene: TRBV6-2/TRBV6-3
d_gene: -
CDR3aa: CASRRGGGTGELFF
CDR3nt: TGTGCCAGCAGGCGTGGGGGAGGCACCGGGGAGCTGTTTTTT